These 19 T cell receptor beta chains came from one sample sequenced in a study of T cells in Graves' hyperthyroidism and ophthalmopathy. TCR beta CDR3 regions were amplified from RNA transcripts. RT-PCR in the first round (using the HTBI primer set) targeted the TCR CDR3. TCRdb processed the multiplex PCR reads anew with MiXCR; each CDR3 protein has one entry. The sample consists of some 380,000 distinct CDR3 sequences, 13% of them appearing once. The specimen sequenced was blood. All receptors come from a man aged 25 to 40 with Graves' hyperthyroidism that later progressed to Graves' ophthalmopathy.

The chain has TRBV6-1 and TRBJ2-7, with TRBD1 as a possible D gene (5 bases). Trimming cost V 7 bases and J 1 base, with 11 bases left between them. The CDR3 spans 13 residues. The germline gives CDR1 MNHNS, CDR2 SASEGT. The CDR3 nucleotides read TGTGCCAGCAAGCCTCAGGGATCCTACGAGCAGTACTTC. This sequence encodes CASKPQGSYEQYF.

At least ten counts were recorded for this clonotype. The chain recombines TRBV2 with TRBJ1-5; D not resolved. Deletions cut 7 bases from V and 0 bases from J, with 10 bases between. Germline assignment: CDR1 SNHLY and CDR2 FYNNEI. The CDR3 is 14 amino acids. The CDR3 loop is CASNKQDSNQPQHF. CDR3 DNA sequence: TGTGCCAGCAATAAGCAGGATAGCAATCAGCCCCAGCATTTT.

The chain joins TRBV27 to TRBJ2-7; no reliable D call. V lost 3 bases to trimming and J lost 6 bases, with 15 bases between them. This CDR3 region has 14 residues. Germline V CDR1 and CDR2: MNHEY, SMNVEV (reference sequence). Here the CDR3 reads CASSFRMDLSEQYF. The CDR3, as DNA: TGTGCCAGCAGTTTCCGCATGGATCTTAGCGAGCAGTACTTC.

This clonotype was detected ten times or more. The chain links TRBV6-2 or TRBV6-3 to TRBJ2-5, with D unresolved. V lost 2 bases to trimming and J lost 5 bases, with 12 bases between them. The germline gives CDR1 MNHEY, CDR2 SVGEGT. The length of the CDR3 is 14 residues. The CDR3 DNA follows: TGTGCCAGCAGTTACGCTACTCCCCGGGAGACCCAGTACTTC. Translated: CASSYATPRETQYF.

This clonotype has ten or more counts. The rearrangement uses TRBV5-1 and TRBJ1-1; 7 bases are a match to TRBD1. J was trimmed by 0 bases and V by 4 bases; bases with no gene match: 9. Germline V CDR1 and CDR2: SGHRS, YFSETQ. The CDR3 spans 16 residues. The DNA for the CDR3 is TGCGCCAGCAGCAAGGGACAGACCATGTTGAACACTGAAGCTTTCTTT. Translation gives CASSKGQTMLNTEAFF. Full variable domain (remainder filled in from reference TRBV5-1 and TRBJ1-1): KAGVTQTPRYLIKTRGQQVTLSCSPISGHRSVSWYQQTPGQGLQFLFEYFSETQRNKGNFPGRFSGRQFSNSRSEMNVSTLELGDSALYLCASSKGQTMLNTEAFFGQGTRLTVV.

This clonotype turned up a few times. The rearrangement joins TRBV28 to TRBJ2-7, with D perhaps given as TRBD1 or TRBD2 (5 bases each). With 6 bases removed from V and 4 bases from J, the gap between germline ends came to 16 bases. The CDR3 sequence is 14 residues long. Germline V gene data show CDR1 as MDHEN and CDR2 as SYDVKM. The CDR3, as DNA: TGTGCCAGCAGCCCGGTCCGGGACCCATACGAGCAGTACTTC. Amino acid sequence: CASSPVRDPYEQYF.

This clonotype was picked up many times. CDR3 DNA sequence: TGTGCCAGCAGAGGGTTTTCAGGTTCATCCTACGAGCAGTACTTC. Translated, it gives CASRGFSGSSYEQYF. The chain combines TRBV5-6 with TRBJ2-7; no definite D call. Trimming took 5 bases from V and 1 from J, leaving 16 bases between them. The CDR3 covers 15 residues. Looked up from germline, CDR1 is SGHDT and CDR2 is YYEEEE.

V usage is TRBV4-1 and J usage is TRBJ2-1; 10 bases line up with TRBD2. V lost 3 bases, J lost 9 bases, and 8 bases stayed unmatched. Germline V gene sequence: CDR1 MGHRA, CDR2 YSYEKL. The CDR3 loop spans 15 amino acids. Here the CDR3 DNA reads TGCGCCAGCAGCCAGGATTCTAGCGGGGGAGTTGAGCAGTTCTTC. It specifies CASSQDSSGGVEQFF.

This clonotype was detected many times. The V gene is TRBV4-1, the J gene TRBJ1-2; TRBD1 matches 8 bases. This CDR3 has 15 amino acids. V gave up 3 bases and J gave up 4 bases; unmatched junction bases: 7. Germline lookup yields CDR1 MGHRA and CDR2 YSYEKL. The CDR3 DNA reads TGCGCCAGCAGCCATTCGGACAGGGCGGTCTATGGCTACACCTTC. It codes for CASSHSDRAVYGYTF.

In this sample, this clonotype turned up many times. CDR3 in amino acids: CASSLGPPNEKLFF. The DNA for the CDR3 is TGCGCCAGCAGCTTGGGACCGCCAAATGAAAAACTGTTTTTT. The chain is built from TRBV5-1 and TRBJ1-4, with no clear D. Germline values: CDR1 SGHRS, CDR2 YFSETQ. V was clipped by 0 bases and J by 5 bases, with 8 bases between them. The CDR3 spans 14 residues. The variable domain in full, with the rest retrieved from reference TRBV5-1 and TRBJ1-4, is KAGVTQTPRYLIKTRGQQVTLSCSPISGHRSVSWYQQTPGQGLQFLFEYFSETQRNKGNFPGRFSGRQFSNSRSEMNVSTLELGDSALYLCASSLGPPNEKLFFGSGTQLSVL.

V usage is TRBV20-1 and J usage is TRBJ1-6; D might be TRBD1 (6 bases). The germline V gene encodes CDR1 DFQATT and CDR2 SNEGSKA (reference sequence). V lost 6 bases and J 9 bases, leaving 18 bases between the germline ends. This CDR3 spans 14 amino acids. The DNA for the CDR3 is TGCAGTGCCCTCAGGGGCCCTCGAGGTTCACCCCTCCACTTT. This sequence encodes CSALRGPRGSPLHF.

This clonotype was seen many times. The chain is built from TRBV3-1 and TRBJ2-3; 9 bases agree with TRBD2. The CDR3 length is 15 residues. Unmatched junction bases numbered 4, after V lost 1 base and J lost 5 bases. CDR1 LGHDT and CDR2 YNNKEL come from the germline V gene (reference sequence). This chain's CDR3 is CASSQGTSDVDTQYF. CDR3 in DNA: TGTGCCAGCAGCCAAGGGACTAGCGATGTAGATACGCAGTATTTT.

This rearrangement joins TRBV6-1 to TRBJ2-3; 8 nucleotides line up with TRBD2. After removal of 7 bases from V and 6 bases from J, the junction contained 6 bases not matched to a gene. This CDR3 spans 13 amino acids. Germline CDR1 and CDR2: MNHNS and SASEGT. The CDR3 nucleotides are TGTGCCAGCACGGCGGGGGGAGAGGATACGCAGTATTTT. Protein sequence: CASTAGGEDTQYF.

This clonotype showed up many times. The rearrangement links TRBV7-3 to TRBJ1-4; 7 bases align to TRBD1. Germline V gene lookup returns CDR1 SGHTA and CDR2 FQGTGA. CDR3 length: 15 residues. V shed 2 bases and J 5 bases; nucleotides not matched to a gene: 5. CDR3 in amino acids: CASSLRQGLNEKLFF. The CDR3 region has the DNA TGTGCCAGCAGCTTACGACAGGGACTAAATGAAAAACTGTTTTTT.

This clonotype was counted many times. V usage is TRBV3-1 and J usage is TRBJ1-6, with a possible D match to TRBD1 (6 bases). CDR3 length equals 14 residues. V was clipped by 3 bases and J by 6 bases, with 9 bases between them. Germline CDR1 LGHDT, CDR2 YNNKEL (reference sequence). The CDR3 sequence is CASSHKGVNSPLHF. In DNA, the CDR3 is TGTGCCAGCAGCCACAAGGGGGTTAATTCACCCCTCCACTTT.

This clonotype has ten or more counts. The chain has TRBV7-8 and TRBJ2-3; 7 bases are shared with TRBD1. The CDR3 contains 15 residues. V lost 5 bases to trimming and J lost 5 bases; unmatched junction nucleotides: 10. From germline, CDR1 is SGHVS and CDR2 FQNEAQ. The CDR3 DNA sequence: TGTGCCAGCAGCCCATTCGACAGGGTCGGAGATACGCAGTATTTT. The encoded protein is CASSPFDRVGDTQYF.

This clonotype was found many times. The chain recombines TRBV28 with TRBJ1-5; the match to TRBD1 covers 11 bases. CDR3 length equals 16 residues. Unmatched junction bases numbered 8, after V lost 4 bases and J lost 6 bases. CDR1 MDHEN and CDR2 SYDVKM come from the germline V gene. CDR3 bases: TGTGCCAGCAGTTCGGGCGGACAGGGGGCAGGTCAGCCCCAGCATTTT. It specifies CASSSGGQGAGQPQHF.

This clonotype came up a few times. CDR3: CASSYGNEQFF. CDR3 coding DNA: TGTGCCAGCAGTTACGGGAATGAGCAGTTCTTC. This rearrangement joins TRBV6-5 to TRBJ2-1; no firm D call. This CDR3 is built from 11 residues. V dropped 2 bases and J dropped 7 bases, with 3 bases sitting between them. From germline, CDR1 is MNHEY and CDR2 SVGAGI.

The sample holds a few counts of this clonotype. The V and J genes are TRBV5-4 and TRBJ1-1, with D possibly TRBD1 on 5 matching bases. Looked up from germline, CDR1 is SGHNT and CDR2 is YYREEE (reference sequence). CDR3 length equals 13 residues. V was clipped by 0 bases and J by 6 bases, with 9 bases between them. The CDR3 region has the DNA TGTGCCAGCAGCTTGGGGGGCAGGCCTGAAGCTTTCTTT. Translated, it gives CASSLGGRPEAFF.